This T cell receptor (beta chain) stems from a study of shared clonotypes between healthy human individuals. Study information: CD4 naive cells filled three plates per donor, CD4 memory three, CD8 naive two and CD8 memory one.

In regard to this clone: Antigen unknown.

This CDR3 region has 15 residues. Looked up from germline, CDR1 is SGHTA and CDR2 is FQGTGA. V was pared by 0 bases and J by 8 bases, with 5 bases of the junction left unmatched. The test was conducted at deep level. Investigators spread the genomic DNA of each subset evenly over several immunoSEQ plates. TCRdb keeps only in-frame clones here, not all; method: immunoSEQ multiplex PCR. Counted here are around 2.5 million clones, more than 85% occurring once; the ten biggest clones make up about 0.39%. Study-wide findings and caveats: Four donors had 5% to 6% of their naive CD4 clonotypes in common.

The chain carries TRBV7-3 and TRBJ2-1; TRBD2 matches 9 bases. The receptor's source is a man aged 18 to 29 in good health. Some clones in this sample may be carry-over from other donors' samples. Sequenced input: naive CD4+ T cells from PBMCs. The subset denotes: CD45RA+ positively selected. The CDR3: CASSLTRGGLYEQFF. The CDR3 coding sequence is TGTGCCAGCAGCTTAACGCGGGGGGGACTCTATGAGCAGTTCTTC.